This T cell receptor (beta chain) was captured by sequencing in a study of blood T cell repertoires in COVID-19. Study-wide background: Samples taken during acute and convalescent COVID-19 were collected in the United States, Italy and Spain. The cDNA or gDNA used as material had been derived from T cells, B-cell-depleted T cells, or PBMCs.

The V segment lost 0 bases and the J segment 6 bases; nucleotides outside the gene matches: 3. From germline, CDR1 is SGHRS and CDR2 YFSETQ. This CDR3 is 14 amino acids long. In the original analysis: Reference gene primer amplification in the assay estimated nucleated cell counts. The data were produced by immunoSEQ multiplex PCR, yet TCRdb's version contains in-frame clones alone and is incomplete. V and J calls and clone size are those listed in that table; D and trimming were worked out from the DNA. The sample carries about 66,000 clones, 85% to 90% recorded once. The TCR sequence derives from a man over 45 with active COVID-19. Sequenced sample: peripheral blood. The rearrangement uses TRBV5-1 and TRBJ1-2, with 9 bases aligning to TRBD1. Here the CDR3 DNA reads TGCGCCAGCAGCTTGGCCGGGACAGGGAATGGCTACACCTTC. The encoded protein is CASSLAGTGNGYTF.